These T cell receptor beta chains were read from a single sample in a study of post-analysis software for immune sequencing data. MiXCR, applied by TCRdb to the PCR reads, yields one record per CDR3 protein. This sample has fewer than 600,000 distinct CDR3 sequences, with 45% found just once. The specimen sequenced was blood. The receptor set was obtained from a girl aged 5 to 17 with multiple sclerosis. The CDR3 runs from the conserved cysteine through the conserved F or W. A D gene is named only where the DNA matches it firmly. Clone size is stated in some rows and not others, as once, few, many or a class when expanded.

CDR3aa: CASSTGTVQWGEQYF
CDR3nt: TGTGCCAGCAGCACCGGGACAGTGCAATGGGGCGAGCAGTACTTC
d_gene: TRBD1
v_gene: TRBV7-2
abundance: .
len: 15
j_gene: TRBJ2-7

CDR3aa: CSAGDRITEAFF
CDR3nt: TGCAGCGCCGGGGACAGAATCACTGAAGCTTTCTTT
d_gene: TRBD1
v_gene: TRBV29-1
abundance: few
len: 12
j_gene: TRBJ1-1

CDR3aa: CASSSLPLSGPSYEQYF
CDR3nt: TGCGCCAGCAGCTCGCTACCCCTTAGCGGCCCTTCCTACGAGCAGTACTTC
d_gene: .
v_gene: TRBV5-1
abundance: once
len: 17
j_gene: TRBJ2-7

CDR3aa: CSVGTSRQETQYF
CDR3nt: TGCAGCGTCGGGACTAGTAGGCAAGAGACCCAGTACTTC
d_gene: TRBD2
v_gene: TRBV29-1
abundance: .
len: 13
j_gene: TRBJ2-5

CDR3aa: CASSQALLGAYTDTQYF
CDR3nt: TGTGCCAGCAGCCAGGCCCTACTAGGGGCGTACACAGATACGCAGTATTTT
d_gene: .
v_gene: TRBV4-2
abundance: .
len: 17
j_gene: TRBJ2-3

CDR3aa: CASSLKGDEYGYTF
CDR3nt: TGTGCCAGCAGCTTAAAGGGGGATGAGTATGGCTACACCTTC
d_gene: .
v_gene: TRBV7-9
abundance: .
len: 14
j_gene: TRBJ1-2

CDR3aa: CASSLNGRSETHYF
CDR3nt: TGTGCCAGCAGCTTAAACGGGAGATCGGAGACCCACTACTTC
d_gene: .
v_gene: TRBV7-2
abundance: .
len: 14
j_gene: TRBJ2-5

CDR3aa: CASSPGTLSTDTQYF
CDR3nt: TGCGCCAGCAGCCCCGGGACACTTAGCACAGATACGCAGTATTTT
d_gene: .
v_gene: TRBV5-1
abundance: .
len: 15
j_gene: TRBJ2-3

CDR3aa: CSVETAGELFF
CDR3nt: TGCAGCGTTGAGACGGCCGGGGAGCTGTTTTTT
d_gene: .
v_gene: TRBV29-1
abundance: .
len: 11
j_gene: TRBJ2-2

CDR3aa: CASSSTGRPYEQYF
CDR3nt: TGTGCCAGCAGTTCCACAGGGAGACCCTACGAGCAGTACTTC
d_gene: .
v_gene: TRBV28
abundance: many
len: 14
j_gene: TRBJ2-7

CDR3aa: CSARQVSQETQYF
CDR3nt: TGCAGTGCTAGACAGGTGTCACAAGAGACCCAGTACTTC
d_gene: .
v_gene: TRBV20-1
abundance: few
len: 13
j_gene: TRBJ2-5

CDR3aa: CASRGTQETQYF
CDR3nt: TGTGCCAGCAGGGGGACCCAAGAGACCCAGTACTTC
d_gene: .
v_gene: TRBV7-6
abundance: many
len: 12
j_gene: TRBJ2-5

CDR3aa: CASSVGASLSTDTQYF
CDR3nt: TGTGCCAGCAGCGTAGGCGCCAGCCTTAGCACAGATACGCAGTATTTT
d_gene: .
v_gene: TRBV9
abundance: .
len: 16
j_gene: TRBJ2-3

CDR3aa: CASSQDGGAQPQHF
CDR3nt: TGCGCCAGCAGCCAAGACGGGGGGGCTCAGCCCCAGCATTTT
d_gene: .
v_gene: TRBV4-3
abundance: few
len: 14
j_gene: TRBJ1-5

CDR3aa: CASSFMGQGTYEQYF
CDR3nt: TGTGCCAGCAGTTTTATGGGACAGGGGACCTACGAGCAGTACTTC
d_gene: TRBD1
v_gene: TRBV12-3/TRBV12-4
abundance: .
len: 15
j_gene: TRBJ2-7

CDR3aa: CASSLRMTGVQETQYF
CDR3nt: TGTGCCAGCAGCTTGCGAATGACAGGGGTCCAAGAGACCCAGTACTTC
d_gene: TRBD1
v_gene: TRBV5-5
abundance: .
len: 16
j_gene: TRBJ2-5

CDR3aa: CASSQVRAGEQYF
CDR3nt: TGCGCCAGCAGCCAAGTTAGGGCGGGCGAGCAGTACTTC
d_gene: .
v_gene: TRBV4-1
abundance: .
len: 13
j_gene: TRBJ2-7

CDR3aa: CSATGQGVYEQFF
CDR3nt: TGCAGTGCCACGGGACAGGGGGTCTATGAGCAGTTCTTC
d_gene: TRBD1
v_gene: TRBV20-1
abundance: .
len: 13
j_gene: TRBJ2-1

CDR3aa: CASSARLAGVTDTQYF
CDR3nt: TGTGCCAGCAGCGCCAGACTAGCGGGAGTTACTGATACGCAGTATTTT
d_gene: TRBD2
v_gene: TRBV9
abundance: .
len: 16
j_gene: TRBJ2-3

CDR3aa: CSVRGLAGPPAVTGELFF
CDR3nt: TGCAGCGTCAGGGGACTAGCGGGCCCCCCAGCTGTTACCGGGGAGCTGTTTTTT
d_gene: TRBD2
v_gene: TRBV29-1
abundance: .
len: 18
j_gene: TRBJ2-2

CDR3aa: CASSPPMRGEETQYF
CDR3nt: TGTGCCAGCTCACCACCGATGAGGGGAGAGGAGACCCAGTACTTC
d_gene: .
v_gene: TRBV18
abundance: .
len: 15
j_gene: TRBJ2-5

CDR3aa: CARGTGAFYEQYF
CDR3nt: TGTGCCAGGGGGACAGGTGCCTTTTACGAGCAGTACTTC
d_gene: TRBD1
v_gene: TRBV2
abundance: .
len: 13
j_gene: TRBJ2-7

CDR3aa: CASSVGPEFAGAKDTF
CDR3nt: TGTGCCAGCAGCGTAGGGCCAGAATTTGCAGGGGCGAAGGACACCTTC
d_gene: .
v_gene: TRBV9
abundance: .
len: 16
j_gene: TRBJ1-2

CDR3aa: CASSLGRDGGYTF
CDR3nt: TGTGCCAGCAGCTTAGGCAGGGATGGTGGCTACACCTTC
d_gene: .
v_gene: TRBV7-3
abundance: .
len: 13
j_gene: TRBJ1-2

CDR3aa: CASRIGGEDTQYF
CDR3nt: TGTGCCTCCCGGATCGGGGGAGAAGATACGCAGTATTTT
d_gene: .
v_gene: TRBV10-3
abundance: few
len: 13
j_gene: TRBJ2-3

CDR3aa: CASSAGTGRYEQYF
CDR3nt: TGTGCCAGCAGCGCCGGGACAGGGAGATACGAGCAGTACTTC
d_gene: TRBD1
v_gene: TRBV11-2
abundance: many
len: 14
j_gene: TRBJ2-7

CDR3aa: CASSGDTRYQPQHF
CDR3nt: TGTGCCAGCAGCGGGGACACGCGTTATCAGCCCCAGCATTTT
d_gene: .
v_gene: TRBV3-1
abundance: .
len: 14
j_gene: TRBJ1-5

CDR3aa: CASSLEQEAYGYTF
CDR3nt: TGTGCCAGCAGCTTAGAGCAGGAGGCTTATGGCTACACCTTC
d_gene: .
v_gene: TRBV7-2
abundance: few
len: 14
j_gene: TRBJ1-2

CDR3aa: CASSTIWPQETQYF
CDR3nt: TGTGCCAGCAGCACGATATGGCCTCAAGAGACCCAGTACTTC
d_gene: .
v_gene: TRBV13
abundance: .
len: 14
j_gene: TRBJ2-5

CDR3aa: CASSSLGSADTQYF
CDR3nt: TGCGCCAGCAGCTCACTCGGGAGTGCAGATACGCAGTATTTT
d_gene: .
v_gene: TRBV5-1
abundance: few
len: 14
j_gene: TRBJ2-3